A single sample gave rise to the 30 T cell receptor beta chains below, sequenced in a study of cytomegalovirus exposure and HLA in healthy donors. Primers for the PCR totalled 60 Vbeta and 13 Jbeta. Data came from immunoSEQ multiplex PCR; TCRdb stores just in-frame clones and leaves some out. Here the sample spans 100,000 to 120,000 clones, roughly 67% being singletons. Material: PBMCs. The receptors were gathered from a man younger than 30 in good health and CMV-seropositive.

This sequence joins TRBV29-1 and TRBJ2-7; 7 bases line up with TRBD1. Germline lookup yields CDR1 SQVTM and CDR2 ANQGSEA. V trimming: 4 bases; J trimming: 2 bases; junction bases outside the gene matches: 8. The CDR3 spans 14 residues. Here the CDR3 reads CSVGNRGPPYEQYF. The CDR3 DNA sequence: TGCAGCGTTGGAAACAGGGGTCCCCCCTACGAGCAGTACTTC.

The V and J genes are TRBV7-6 and TRBJ2-7; TRBD1 might be the D (6 bases). This CDR3 comprises 15 residues. The V end lost 5 bases, the J end lost 0 bases, and 14 bases lay between the germline ends. Germline values: CDR1 SGHVS, CDR2 FNYEAQ. CDR3 in DNA: TGTGCCAGCAGCCCCCGAGGGGGTTTCTCCTACGAGCAGTACTTC. It encodes CASSPRGGFSYEQYF.

The V gene is TRBV14, the J gene TRBJ2-1, with 9 nucleotides matching TRBD2. The CDR3 is made up of 15 amino acids. V was clipped by 2 bases and J by 9 bases; unmatched bases: 8. The germline V gene has CDR1 SGHDN and CDR2 FVKESK. In DNA form, the CDR3 reads TGTGCCAGCAGCCAATGGGCGGGGGGGCTCAGTGAGCAGTTCTTC. It encodes CASSQWAGGLSEQFF.

This clone came up a few times. CDR3 nucleotide sequence: TGTGCCAGCAGCCAAGTCAACAGGGAAGCTTTCTTT. Translating gives CASSQVNREAFF. The chain links TRBV14 to TRBJ1-1; D perhaps matches TRBD1 (5 bases). Trimming shortened V by 1 base and J by 8 bases, and 8 bases separated the two germline ends. The CDR3 sequence is 12 residues long. Germline V lookup: CDR1 SGHDN, CDR2 FVKESK.

V gene TRBV5-1 combines with J gene TRBJ2-7; 11 nucleotides align to TRBD2. Trimming took 4 bases from V and 5 from J; bases not matched to a gene: 5. The CDR3 sequence is 14 residues long. From germline, CDR1 is SGHRS and CDR2 YFSETQ. CDR3 sequence reads: CASSADSGGDEQYV. The CDR3, as DNA: TGCGCCAGCAGCGCCGATAGCGGGGGGGACGAGCAGTACGTC.

The chain links TRBV5-1 to TRBJ1-4, with TRBD1 matching over 10 bases. After removal of 1 base from V and 7 bases from J, the junction contained 1 base not matched to a gene. CDR1 and CDR2 (germline): SGHRS, YFSETQ. The length of the CDR3 is 14 residues. The CDR3, as DNA: TGCGCCAGCAGCTTGTGGGACAGGGGTGAAAAACTGTTTTTT. It is translated as CASSLWDRGEKLFF. The full variable domain, its missing parts supplied by reference TRBV5-1 and TRBJ1-4, is KAGVTQTPRYLIKTRGQQVTLSCSPISGHRSVSWYQQTPGQGLQFLFEYFSETQRNKGNFPGRFSGRQFSNSRSEMNVSTLELGDSALYLCASSLWDRGEKLFFGSGTQLSVL.

J is TRBJ1-2 and V is TRBV7-2, with D uncertain. The germline V gene has CDR1 SGHTA and CDR2 FQGNSA. Trimming removed 3 bases from V and 7 bases from J, with 30 bases in between. CDR3 length: 19 residues. The CDR3 reads CASSFQNPAGKAYSSGYTF. The CDR3 bases are TGTGCCAGCAGCTTCCAGAACCCCGCCGGGAAGGCCTACTCTAGTGGCTACACCTTC.

Concerning this clone: The junction differs from germline at one of its ends, possibly a read error. The chain links TRBV28 to TRBJ1-5; 7 bases agree with TRBD1. Germline V gene sequence: CDR1 MDHEN, CDR2 SYDVKM. The CDR3 covers 12 residues. CDR3 DNA sequence: TGCACGACAGGGCCTAGCAATCAGCCCCAGCATTTT. Its protein is CTTGPSNQPQHF.

This clone was counted only a few times. This chain joins TRBV5-6 and TRBJ1-5; TRBD1 matches at 7 bases. The CDR3 is 15 amino acids. CDR1 and CDR2 from the germline V gene are SGHDT and YYEEEE. V shed 4 bases and J 6 bases; nucleotides not matched to a gene: 10. CDR3 DNA: TGTGCCAGCAGCCGACAGGGTATTACAGTTCAGCCCCAGCATTTT. It codes for CASSRQGITVQPQHF.

V is TRBV5-6 and J is TRBJ2-1; 7 bases align to TRBD1. This CDR3 has 14 amino acids. Germline V gives CDR1 SGHDT, CDR2 YYEEEE. Unmatched junction bases numbered 10, after V lost 4 bases and J lost 9 bases. CDR3 amino acids: CASSRPDRASEQFF. The CDR3 coding sequence is TGTGCCAGCAGCCGCCCTGACAGGGCTAGTGAGCAGTTCTTC.

This clone was observed a single time. The chain joins TRBV6-6 to TRBJ2-7; D is perhaps TRBD1 (5 bases). CDR3 size: 13 residues. Germline V gives CDR1 MNHNY, CDR2 SVGAGI (reference sequence). Between the trimmed V and J ends, which lost 4 bases and 4 bases, there was a span of 11 bases. The CDR3 sequence is CASSFWTFYEQYF. The CDR3 bases are TGTGCCAGCAGTTTCTGGACATTTTACGAGCAGTACTTC.

This clone was recorded once. CDR3 protein: CAWSQEKLFF. The CDR3 DNA follows: TGTGCCTGGAGCCAGGAAAAACTGTTTTTT. V usage is TRBV30 and J usage is TRBJ1-4; D unclear. This CDR3 comprises 10 residues. Per the germline V gene, CDR1 is GTSNPN and CDR2 is SVGIG (reference sequence). Trimming stripped 3 bases from V and 8 bases from J, with 4 bases between.

This clone was recorded a few times. V is TRBV7-2 and J is TRBJ2-1; possibly TRBD1 for D (6 bases). Germline V gene sequence: CDR1 SGHTA, CDR2 FQGNSA. Trimming removed 8 bases at V and 4 bases at J, with 15 bases between. This CDR3 spans 14 amino acids. The CDR3 sequence is CASGGRGTYNEQFF. The DNA for the CDR3 is TGTGCCAGCGGGGGACGTGGGACATACAATGAGCAGTTCTTC.

This clone was seen only a few times. The chain has TRBV30 and TRBJ1-2, with D unresolved. The CDR3 is 14 amino acids. CDR1 is GTSNPN, CDR2 SVGIG, per germline (reference sequence). V lost 0 bases and J lost 13, with 21 bases in between. CDR3 amino acids: CAWSVLPLVPEVTF. CDR3 DNA: TGTGCCTGGAGTGTACTACCGCTTGTTCCCGAGGTCACCTTC.

The chain is built from TRBV2 and TRBJ1-5; D is perhaps TRBD1 (5 bases). Trimming took 6 bases from V and 3 from J, leaving 9 bases between them. The CDR3 covers 13 residues. Per germline, CDR1 SNHLY and CDR2 FYNNEI. The CDR3 protein is CASRGGVNQPQHF. For the CDR3, the DNA is TGTGCCAGCAGGGGAGGGGTCAATCAGCCCCAGCATTTT.

The chain is built from TRBV28 and TRBJ1-2; 8 bases fit TRBD1. The V segment lost 6 bases and the J segment 1 base; nucleotides outside the gene matches: 10. There are 16 residues in the CDR3. CDR1 and CDR2 (germline): MDHEN, SYDVKM. The CDR3 DNA reads TGTGCCAGCAGACTTCGGACAGGGACGATTAACTATGGCTACACCTTC. As protein: CASRLRTGTINYGYTF.

This clone showed up just once. The chain joins TRBV5-4 to TRBJ2-1; maybe TRBD1 (6 bases). Germline V gives CDR1 SGHNT, CDR2 YYREEE (reference sequence). The CDR3 is 15 residues long. Trimming pared 4 bases from V and 2 bases from J, leaving 13 bases between. The CDR3 DNA reads TGTGCCAGCAGCGATACAGGGTTTCCCTACAATGAGCAGTTCTTC. Translated, it gives CASSDTGFPYNEQFF.

The rearrangement links TRBV10-1 to TRBJ1-1; D call uncertain. CDR3 length: 14 residues. V lost 6 bases and J lost 4, with 15 bases in between. Per the germline V gene, CDR1 is WNHNN and CDR2 is SYGVQD (reference sequence). This chain's CDR3 is CASSGGELGTEAFF. CDR3 DNA sequence: TGCGCCAGCAGCGGAGGAGAGTTGGGCACTGAAGCTTTCTTT.

V usage is TRBV21-1 and J usage is TRBJ2-5; TRBD2, the table's D call, lacks a check against the DNA. TRBV21-1 is reported as a pseudogene. CDR3 length: 16 amino acids. CDR3 coding DNA: TGTGCCAGCAGCAAAGGAAAAAGCCAGCGACTTGAGACCCAGTACTTC. Its protein is CASSKGKSQRLETQYF.

The chain couples TRBV7-9 to TRBJ1-6; D gene ambiguous. V lost 5 bases, J lost 4 bases, and 12 bases lay in between. Germline CDR1 and CDR2: SEHNR and FQNEAQ (reference sequence). This CDR3 has 15 residues. CDR3 coding DNA: TGTGCCAGCAGCCAGGCGACGGGGTATAATTCACCCCTCCACTTT. Amino acids: CASSQATGYNSPLHF. The full variable domain, rest sourced from reference TRBV7-9 and TRBJ1-6, is DTGVSQNPRHKITKRGQNVTFRCDPISEHNRLYWYRQTLGQGPEFLTYFQNEAQLEKSRLLSDRFSAERPKGSFSTLEIQRTEQGDSAMYLCASSQATGYNSPLHFGNGTRLTVT.

This rearrangement joins TRBV7-9 to TRBJ2-1, with unresolved D. Germline CDR1 and CDR2: SEHNR and FQNEAQ (reference sequence). V lost 5 bases to trimming and J lost 2 bases, with 19 bases between them. The CDR3 length is 17 residues. In DNA form, the CDR3 reads TGTGCCAGCAGCGCCGCAAAAATGGTCCAGACCTACAATGAGCAGTTCTTC. This sequence encodes CASSAAKMVQTYNEQFF.

V gene TRBV6-1 combines with J gene TRBJ1-5; D remains ambiguous. The length of the CDR3 is 15 residues. Germline CDR1 reads MNHNS; CDR2 reads SASEGT. With 7 bases removed from V and 7 bases from J, the gap between germline ends came to 20 bases. The CDR3 reads CASINFGSVNQPQHF. CDR3 sequence (DNA): TGTGCCAGCATCAACTTTGGGAGCGTGAACCAGCCCCAGCATTTT.

The rearrangement links TRBV6-1 to TRBJ2-2; tentatively, D is TRBD1 (6 bases). The CDR3 totals 15 residues. V shed 1 base and J shed 4 bases, with 10 bases lying between them. Germline CDR1 and CDR2: MNHNS and SASEGT. DNA for the CDR3: TGTGCCAGCAGTGAAGGTACCAGGGGCACCGGGGAGCTGTTTTTT. It yields the protein CASSEGTRGTGELFF.

The table lists this clone with a few counts. DNA of the CDR3: TGTGCCTGGAGGGGGGGAGGGAGAACTGAAGCTTTCTTT. Translation gives CAWRGGGRTEAFF. The chain recombines TRBV30 with TRBJ1-1; D may be TRBD1 (5 bases). The CDR3 contains 13 residues. V gave up 3 bases and J gave up 5 bases, with 13 bases separating them. In germline, CDR1 is GTSNPN, CDR2 SVGIG (reference sequence).

The rearrangement uses TRBV10-3 and TRBJ2-5, with 11 nucleotides matching TRBD2. The CDR3 is made up of 16 amino acids. V shed 4 bases, J shed 1 base, and the junction held 5 bases outside the gene matches. Per germline, CDR1 ENHRY and CDR2 SYGVKD. The CDR3: CAISGPSGGPQETQYF. CDR3 nucleotides: TGTGCCATCAGTGGACCTAGCGGGGGGCCCCAAGAGACCCAGTACTTC.

A word on this clone: Relative to the germline gene, one junction end is altered; a read error may explain this. The sample holds other DNA sequences that translate to the same CDR3. This chain links TRBV6-1 with TRBJ1-6; 7 positions agree with TRBD1. CDR1 and CDR2 from the germline V gene are MNHNS and SASEGT. The CDR3 length is 13 residues. The CDR3: CASSDRENSPLHF. CDR3 DNA sequence: TGCGCCAGCAGTGACAGGGAAAATTCACCCCTCCACTTT.

In the case of this clone: This sample includes further DNA sequences coding for the same CDR3. The rearrangement joins TRBV6-5 to TRBJ1-2, with a weak D call TRBD1 (5 bases). Trimming cost V 9 bases and J 8 bases, with 19 bases left between them. CDR1 and CDR2 from the germline V gene are MNHEY and SVGAGI. This CDR3 contains 13 residues. The DNA for the CDR3 is TGTGCCAGTAGGGGCCAGGGTCCCCGGGGCTACACCTTC. The encoded protein is CASRGQGPRGYTF.

The table lists this clone with a few counts. This chain links TRBV19 with TRBJ1-1; 7 positions agree with TRBD1. V was pared by 7 bases and J by 0 bases, with 5 bases of the junction left unmatched. The CDR3 runs 14 residues. CDR1 and CDR2 (germline): LNHDA, SQIVND (reference sequence). The CDR3 sequence is CASTGQVMNTEAFF. The CDR3 DNA sequence: TGTGCCAGTACCGGACAGGTGATGAACACTGAAGCTTTCTTT. Full variable domain (remainder filled in from reference TRBV19 and TRBJ1-1): DGGITQSPKYLFRKEGQNVTLSCEQNLNHDAMYWYRQDPGQGLRLIYYSQIVNDFQKGDIAEGYSVSREKKESFPLTVTSAQKNPTAFYLCASTGQVMNTEAFFGQGTRLTVV.

V gene TRBV7-9 combines with J gene TRBJ2-3; 10 bases align to TRBD2. The CDR3 totals 19 residues. V was clipped by 2 bases and J by 1 base; unmatched bases: 12. The V gene's germline CDR1 is SEHNR and CDR2 FQNEAQ (reference sequence). DNA of the CDR3: TGTGCCAGCAGCTTACCCTATCTCAACCTAGCGGGGGGCACAGATACGCAGTATTTT. This translates into CASSLPYLNLAGGTDTQYF. Full variable domain (remainder filled in from reference TRBV7-9 and TRBJ2-3): DTGVSQNPRHKITKRGQNVTFRCDPISEHNRLYWYRQTLGQGPEFLTYFQNEAQLEKSRLLSDRFSAERPKGSFSTLEIQRTEQGDSAMYLCASSLPYLNLAGGTDTQYFGPGTRLTVL.

The CDR3 DNA reads as TGTGCCAGCTCTAACACAGGGTACACGAACACTGAAGCTTTCTTT. Protein: CASSNTGYTNTEAFF. The chain recombines TRBV18 with TRBJ1-1, with TRBD1 as a possible D gene (6 bases). This CDR3 region has 15 residues. Germline values: CDR1 KGHSH, CDR2 LQKENI. Trimming shortened V by 6 bases and J by 1 base, and 15 bases separated the two germline ends.